The next 15 T cell receptor beta chains were all read from a single sample in a study of CD8+CD57+ T cells in acquired aplastic anemia. Before being chosen for sequencing, patients had shown CD8+CD57+ cell expansion by flow cytometry. Genomic DNA templated the TCR beta VDJ and CDR3 profiling. Each CDR3 protein gets one entry after TCRdb re-called the reads with MiXCR. The table has approximately 250,000 distinct CDR3 sequences, roughly 82% seen once. Sequenced material: sorted CD4+, CD8+, or CD8+CD57+ T cells (not recorded which) from PBMCs. The receptors originated from a human donor with aplastic anemia.

Notes on this clonotype: The missing conserved phenylalanine or tryptophan at the end of this CDR3 makes a read error likely. The DNA is omitted, as the CDR3 cannot be located on it reliably, and the CDR3 follows TCRdb's listing. This chain connects TRBV7-8 to TRBJ2-7; TRBD1, the table's D call, lacks a check against the DNA. The CDR3 region is 13 residues in length, termini included. Germline V CDR1 and CDR2: SGHVS, FQNEAQ. The CDR3 protein is CASSLNPAGTPHA.

V is TRBV7-9 and J is TRBJ2-3; D is tentatively TRBD1 or TRBD2 (5 bases each). CDR3 length: 14 amino acids. The germline CDR1 and CDR2 sequences are SEHNR and FQNEAQ (reference sequence). The V end was cut by 4 bases, the J end by 15 bases, with 23 bases between. The CDR3 loop reads CASSSVAGAHSYYF. The DNA for the CDR3 is TGTGCCAGCAGCTCAGTAGCCGGGGCGCATTCGTATTATTTT.

To note about this clonotype: The CDR3 ends on some other residue instead of the conserved phenylalanine or tryptophan, so this is likely a read error. The limits of the CDR3 on the DNA are not certain, so only TCRdb's listed CDR3 is given. V usage is TRBV7-2 and J usage is TRBJ2-3; the table's TRBD1 call for D was not verified on the DNA. Counting both end residues, the CDR3 totals 12 amino acids. CDR1 and CDR2 from the germline V gene are SGHTA and FQGNSA. The CDR3 sequence: CASSNGQGTQET.

This clonotype was counted a single time. The gene calls are TRBV7-6 and TRBJ1-1; no definite D call. Trimming removed 3 bases at V and 11 bases at J, with 25 bases between. CDR1 and CDR2 (germline): SGHVS, FNYEAQ. The CDR3 extends over 16 amino acids. The CDR3 nucleotides are TGTGCCAGCAGCTTGAGTTCCTTTAATTCACCCCTCCACGCTTTCTTT. Its translation is CASSLSSFNSPLHAFF.

This clonotype was picked up a small number of times. Its ends do not fully match the called genes, so a read error is possible. The chain recombines TRBV7-8 with TRBJ2-1; 10 bases map to TRBD2. The germline V gene encodes CDR1 SGHVS and CDR2 FQNEAQ. The CDR3 spans 15 residues. The CDR3 bases are TGTGCCAGCAGCATAGCGGGAGGACCCGATACGCAGCATTTCTTC. Translation: CASSIAGGPDTQHFF. The full variable domain, with the rest looked up from reference TRBV7-8 and TRBJ2-1, is GAGVSQSPRYKVAKRGQDVALRCDPISGHVSLFWYQQALGQGPEFLTYFQNEAQLDKSGLPSDRFFAERPEGSVSTLKIQRTQQEDSAVYLCASSIAGGPDTQHFFGPGTRLTVL.

As to this clonotype: The DNA is omitted, as the CDR3 cannot be located on it reliably, and the CDR3 follows TCRdb's listing. The gene calls are TRBV9 and TRBJ1-1. From germline, CDR1 is SGDLS and CDR2 YYNGEE. Both ends counted, the CDR3 spans 14 residues. The CDR3 loop reads CASSVGSETQYFVF.

This clonotype is a singleton in its sample. Because it lacks the conserved phenylalanine or tryptophan at the end, this CDR3 is likely a read error. The chain joins TRBV2 to TRBJ2-2, with D perhaps matching TRBD1 or TRBD2 (6 bases each). The germline gives CDR1 SNHLY, CDR2 FYNNEI. Trimming shortened V by 8 bases and J by 14 bases, and 27 bases separated the two germline ends. The CDR3 is 15 amino acids. The CDR3 sequence: CASGDGGTDTQYLFL. The CDR3 nucleotides read TGTGCCAGCGGGGACGGGGGCACTGATACGCAGTATCTGTTTTTA.

The rearrangement joins TRBV5-5 to TRBJ2-3; TRBD1 is a possible D gene (6 bases). Looked up from germline, CDR1 is SGHKS and CDR2 is YYEKEE (reference sequence). V lost 4 bases, J lost 3 bases, and 9 bases lay in between. This CDR3 is 13 amino acids long. CDR3 coding DNA: TGTGCCAGCAGCCCCGGACAGACAGATACGCAGTATTTT. This gives the protein CASSPGQTDTQYF. Complete variable domain (other parts from reference TRBV5-5 and TRBJ2-3): DAGVTQSPTHLIKTRGQQVTLRCSPISGHKSVSWYQQVLGQGPQFIFQYYEKEERGRGNFPDRFSARQFPNYSSELNVNALLLGDSALYLCASSPGQTDTQYFGPGTRLTVL.

As for this clonotype: A junction end diverges from the germline sequence, so it may reflect a read error. V usage is TRBV7-9 and J usage is TRBJ2-5, with a possible D match to TRBD2 (6 bases). Germline V CDR1 and CDR2: SEHNR, FQNEAQ (reference sequence). This CDR3 has 14 amino acids. The CDR3: CASSFVAGTTNEQF. CDR3 bases: TGTGCCAGCAGCTTCGTCGCGGGAACGACCAACGAGCAGTTC.

This clonotype was counted a few times. The V call is TRBV7-8, the J call TRBJ1-5; D gene unclear. Germline V gives CDR1 SGHVS, CDR2 FQNEAQ. This CDR3 has 13 amino acids. V shed 1 base and J shed 9 bases, with 10 bases lying between them. CDR3 DNA: TGTGCCAGCAGCTTAGGATCTCTCACGCCCCAGCATTTT. Amino acids: CASSLGSLTPQHF.

This clonotype was recorded a few times. The chain carries TRBV7-9 and TRBJ2-1; D call uncertain. V lost 5 bases to trimming and J lost 10 bases, with 12 bases between them. This CDR3 is built from 12 residues. The germline gives CDR1 SEHNR, CDR2 FQNEAQ (reference sequence). The CDR3, as DNA: TGTGCCAGCAGCCCTCAGATGGGGGAGCAGTTCTTC. Translating it yields CASSPQMGEQFF. The full variable domain, completed using reference TRBV7-9 and TRBJ2-1, is DTGVSQNPRHKITKRGQNVTFRCDPISEHNRLYWYRQTLGQGPEFLTYFQNEAQLEKSRLLSDRFSAERPKGSFSTLEIQRTEQGDSAMYLCASSPQMGEQFFGPGTRLTVL.

The chain joins TRBV7-2 to TRBJ2-3; 7 nucleotides match TRBD2. After removal of 5 bases from V and 6 bases from J, the junction contained 11 bases not matched to a gene. The CDR3 extends over 15 amino acids. From germline, CDR1 is SGHTA and CDR2 FQGNSA. CDR3 nucleotides: TGTGCCAGCAGCGCACCGGGACTACCAGGGGATACGCAGTATTTT. Translating gives CASSAPGLPGDTQYF. Variable domain in full (rest from reference TRBV7-2 and TRBJ2-3): GAGVSQSPSNKVTEKGKDVELRCDPISGHTALYWYRQSLGQGLEFLIYFQGNSAPDKSGLPSDRFSAERTGGSVSTLTIQRTQQEDSAVYLCASSAPGLPGDTQYFGPGTRLTVL.

This clonotype was detected only a few times. The chain has TRBV2 and TRBJ1-1; 8 nucleotides match TRBD1. Germline V CDR1 and CDR2: SNHLY, FYNNEI. Trimming cost V 5 bases and J 4 bases; bases outside gene matches: 6. The length of the CDR3 is 14 residues. Written as DNA, the CDR3 is TGTGCCAGCAGTCTCCGGACAGGGAGCACTGAAGCTTTCTTT. Protein sequence: CASSLRTGSTEAFF.

Remarks on this clonotype: The junction differs from germline at one of its ends, possibly a read error. The chain is built from TRBV7-3 and TRBJ2-7, with D possibly TRBD2 on 5 matching bases. CDR3 length: 15 amino acids. Germline V gene lookup returns CDR1 SGHTA and CDR2 FQGTGA. This CDR3 is CASSLVPGELHEQYF. As DNA, the CDR3 is TGTGCCAGCAGCTTAGTACCCGGGGAGCTGCATGAGCAATACTTC.

Of note for this clonotype: Sequence at one end of the junction differs from germline and may be a read error. In nucleotides, the CDR3 is TGTGCCAGCAGTTCGACGTCGTTCGCCAACGAGGAGTACTTC. This gives the protein CASSSTSFANEEYF. The J gene is TRBJ2-1, the V gene TRBV7-2; D remains ambiguous. This CDR3 region has 14 residues. The germline V gene has CDR1 SGHTA and CDR2 FQGNSA. Filled out from reference TRBV7-2 and TRBJ2-1, the complete variable domain reads GAGVSQSPSNKVTEKGKDVELRCDPISGHTALYWYRQSLGQGLEFLIYFQGNSAPDKSGLPSDRFSAERTGGSVSTLTIQRTQQEDSAVYLCASSSTSFANEEYFGPGTRLTVL.